What follows describes a single T cell receptor (beta chain). The target antigen is unknown. UMI-labeled 5' RACE yielded the TRB cDNA libraries. TCRdb reprocessed the 5' RACE reads and reports one entry per CDR3 protein, with no DNA. The listing contains about 24,000 distinct CDR3 sequences. The data stem from a study of CXCR3-negative and CXCR3-positive naive CD8 T cells. Study-level results: TRBV-TRBJ usage was alike in naive CXCR3-negative and CXCR3-positive cells but differed in memory cells. Relative to CXCR3-negative naive cells, CXCR3-positive naive cells had more hydrophobic TRB CDR3s.

The specimen was naive CXCR3- CD8+ T cells from blood. Subset: CD45RO-CCR7+CD27+CD95- naive CD8+ T cells lacking CXCR3 (TNR3-). The receptor's source is a human donor in good health. Some clones in this sample may be carry-over from other donors' samples.

The CDR3 sequence: CASSGSYEQYF. This chain joins TRBV2 and TRBJ2-7. This CDR3 region has 11 residues. The germline gives CDR1 SNHLY, CDR2 FYNNEI.